The 2 T cell receptor beta chains given below trace back to one sample, sequenced in a study of long-term antiretroviral therapy in people with HIV. The immunoSEQ assay was v3.0, run at survey level. Profiling relied on immunoSEQ multiplex PCR, and the TCRdb table lists in-frame clones only, not all of them. The sample carries about 19,000 clones, about nine tenths recorded once. The sample consisted of unsorted PBMCs, taken 2.1 years after starting antiretroviral therapy. The receptors originated from a man between 18 and 35 years old with HIV.

V usage is TRBV7-6 and J usage is TRBJ1-4, with 9 positions matching TRBD1. The CDR3 contains 17 residues. J gave up 6 bases and V 4 bases, and 12 bases lay outside the gene matches. The germline CDR1 and CDR2 sequences are SGHVS and FNYEAQ. In DNA form, the CDR3 reads TGTGCCAGCAGCTCGGGACAGGGTCTGGTCGTGGATGAAAAACTGTTTTTT. Amino acids: CASSSGQGLVVDEKLFF.

This chain connects TRBV6-4 to TRBJ1-2; D not resolved. This CDR3 is 15 amino acids long. Looked up from germline, CDR1 is MRHNA and CDR2 is SNTAGT. V was clipped by 4 bases and J by 5 bases, with 17 bases between them. CDR3 residues: CASSVAAQGIYGYTF. CDR3 sequence (DNA): TGTGCCAGCAGTGTGGCGGCCCAAGGGATTTATGGCTACACCTTC.